The clone carrying this T cell receptor (beta chain) was observed a handful of times. Its target is not known. Germline CDR1 is KGHSH and CDR2 is LQKENI. There are 13 residues in the CDR3. V dropped 6 bases and J dropped 9 bases, with 15 bases sitting between them. TCRB transcripts that were expressed got sequenced, as all of the isolated RNA had been reverse transcribed. Roughly 3.6 million reads per sample on average were obtained from naive, central memory and regulatory T cell samples. Profiling relied on immunoSEQ multiplex PCR, and the TCRdb table lists in-frame clones only, not all of them. The sample carries about 390,000 clones, 9.5% to 10% recorded once. The data belong to a study of beta chain features in type 1 diabetes. Regarding the study as a whole: Patients' naive, central memory and Treg TCRB repertoires seemed closer to one another than those of healthy donors. TCRB CDR3s from Type 1 diabetes patients were moderately but significantly shorter in all four CD4+ subsets.

Sequencing was performed on central memory CD4+ T cells from blood. This clonotype was sampled from a man aged 25-40 years with type 1 diabetes. This sequence joins TRBV18 and TRBJ2-1; D unclear. The CDR3 DNA sequence: TGTGCCAGCTCCCCAGTATTCCCCGGTGAGCAGTTCTTC. Translation: CASSPVFPGEQFF.